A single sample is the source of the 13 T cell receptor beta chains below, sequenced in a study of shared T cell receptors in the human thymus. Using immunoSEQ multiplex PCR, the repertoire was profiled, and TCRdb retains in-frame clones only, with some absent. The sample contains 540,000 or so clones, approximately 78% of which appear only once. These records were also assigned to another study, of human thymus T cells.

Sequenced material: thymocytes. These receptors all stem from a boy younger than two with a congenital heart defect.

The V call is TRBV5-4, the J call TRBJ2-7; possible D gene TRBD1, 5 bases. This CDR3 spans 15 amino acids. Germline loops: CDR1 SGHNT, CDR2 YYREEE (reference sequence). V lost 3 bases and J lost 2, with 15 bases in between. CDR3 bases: TGTGCCAGCAGCTCATCGCGACAGCCCCCCTACGAGCAGTACTTC. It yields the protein CASSSSRQPPYEQYF.

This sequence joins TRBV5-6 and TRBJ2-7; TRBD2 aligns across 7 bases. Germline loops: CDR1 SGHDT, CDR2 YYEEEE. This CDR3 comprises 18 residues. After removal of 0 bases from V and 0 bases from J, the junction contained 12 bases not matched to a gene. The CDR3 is CASSLATLSGRDSYEQYF. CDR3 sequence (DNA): TGTGCCAGCAGCTTGGCCACGTTGAGTGGGAGGGACTCCTACGAGCAGTACTTC.

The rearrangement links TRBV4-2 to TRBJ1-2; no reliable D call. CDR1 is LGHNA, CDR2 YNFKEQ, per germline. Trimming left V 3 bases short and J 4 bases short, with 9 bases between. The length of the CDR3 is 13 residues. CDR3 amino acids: CASSQRKSYGYTF. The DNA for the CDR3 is TGTGCCAGCAGCCAGAGGAAGAGCTATGGCTACACCTTC.

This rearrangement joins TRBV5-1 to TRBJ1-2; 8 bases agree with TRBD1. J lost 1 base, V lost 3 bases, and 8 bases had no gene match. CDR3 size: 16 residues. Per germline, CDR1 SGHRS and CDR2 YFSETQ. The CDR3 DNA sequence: TGCGCCAGCAGCTCTTACTCAGGGGGCCTTAACTATGGCTACACCTTC. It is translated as CASSSYSGGLNYGYTF.

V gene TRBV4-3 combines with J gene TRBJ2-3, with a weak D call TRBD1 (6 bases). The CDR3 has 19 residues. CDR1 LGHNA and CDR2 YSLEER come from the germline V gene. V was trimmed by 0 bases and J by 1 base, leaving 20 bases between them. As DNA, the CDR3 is TGCGCCAGCAGCCAAGATCAAAACGGGACACCTTCCCGCACAGATACGCAGTATTTT. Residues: CASSQDQNGTPSRTDTQYF.

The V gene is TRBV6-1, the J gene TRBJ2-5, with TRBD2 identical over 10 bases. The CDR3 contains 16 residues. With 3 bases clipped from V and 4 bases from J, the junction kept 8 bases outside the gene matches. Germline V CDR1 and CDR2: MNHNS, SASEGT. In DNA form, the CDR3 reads TGTGCCAGCAGTGAGGAAGAGCGGGAGGGGGGAGAGACCCAGTACTTC. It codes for CASSEEEREGGETQYF.

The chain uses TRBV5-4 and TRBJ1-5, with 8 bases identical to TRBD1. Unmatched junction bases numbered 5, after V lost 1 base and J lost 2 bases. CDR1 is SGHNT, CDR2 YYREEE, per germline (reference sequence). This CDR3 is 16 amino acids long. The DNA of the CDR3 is TGTGCCAGCAGCTTGACCAGGGGGCATGGCAATCAGCCCCAGCATTTT. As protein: CASSLTRGHGNQPQHF.

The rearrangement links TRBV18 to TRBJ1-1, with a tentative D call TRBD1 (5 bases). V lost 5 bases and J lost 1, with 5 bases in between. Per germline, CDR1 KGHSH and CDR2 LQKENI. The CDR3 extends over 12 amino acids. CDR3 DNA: TGTGCCAGCTCAGGGGCGAACACTGAAGCTTTCTTT. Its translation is CASSGANTEAFF.

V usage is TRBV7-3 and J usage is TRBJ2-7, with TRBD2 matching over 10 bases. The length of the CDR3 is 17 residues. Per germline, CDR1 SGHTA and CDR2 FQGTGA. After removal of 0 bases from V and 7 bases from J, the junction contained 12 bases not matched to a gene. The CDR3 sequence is CASSLTVLAGETGEQYF. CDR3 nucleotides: TGTGCCAGCAGCTTAACGGTCCTAGCGGGAGAAACGGGAGAGCAGTACTTC. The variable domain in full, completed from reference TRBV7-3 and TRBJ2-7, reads GAGVSQTPSNKVTEKGKYVELRCDPISGHTALYWYRQSLGQGPEFLIYFQGTGAADDSGLPNDRFFAVRPEGSVSTLKIQRTERGDSAVYLCASSLTVLAGETGEQYFGPGTRLTVT.

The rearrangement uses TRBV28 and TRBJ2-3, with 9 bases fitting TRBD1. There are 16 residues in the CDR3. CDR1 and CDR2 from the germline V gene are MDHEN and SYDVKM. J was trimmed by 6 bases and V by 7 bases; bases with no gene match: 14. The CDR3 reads CASTNPMDRGGDTQYF. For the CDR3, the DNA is TGTGCCAGCACCAATCCAATGGACAGGGGTGGGGATACGCAGTATTTT.

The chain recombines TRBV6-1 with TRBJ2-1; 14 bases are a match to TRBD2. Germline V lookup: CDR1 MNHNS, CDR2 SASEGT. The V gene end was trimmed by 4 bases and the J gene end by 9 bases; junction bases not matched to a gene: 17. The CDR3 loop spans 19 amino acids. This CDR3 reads CASSGRLAGGPNLRSEQFF. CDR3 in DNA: TGTGCCAGCAGTGGCCGACTAGCGGGAGGGCCAAATCTAAGGAGTGAGCAGTTCTTC.

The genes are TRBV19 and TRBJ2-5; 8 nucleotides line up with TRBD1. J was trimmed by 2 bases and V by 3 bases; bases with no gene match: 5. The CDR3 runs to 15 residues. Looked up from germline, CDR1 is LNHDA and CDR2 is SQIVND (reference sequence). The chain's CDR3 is CASSMETGAQETQYF. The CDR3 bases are TGTGCCAGTAGTATGGAGACAGGGGCACAAGAGACCCAGTACTTC.

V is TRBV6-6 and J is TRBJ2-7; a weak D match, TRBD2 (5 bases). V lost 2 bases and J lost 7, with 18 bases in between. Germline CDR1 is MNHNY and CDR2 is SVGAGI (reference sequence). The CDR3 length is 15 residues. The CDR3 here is CASSYLREELGEQYF. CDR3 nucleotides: TGTGCCAGCAGTTACCTCCGGGAAGAACTGGGTGAGCAGTACTTC.